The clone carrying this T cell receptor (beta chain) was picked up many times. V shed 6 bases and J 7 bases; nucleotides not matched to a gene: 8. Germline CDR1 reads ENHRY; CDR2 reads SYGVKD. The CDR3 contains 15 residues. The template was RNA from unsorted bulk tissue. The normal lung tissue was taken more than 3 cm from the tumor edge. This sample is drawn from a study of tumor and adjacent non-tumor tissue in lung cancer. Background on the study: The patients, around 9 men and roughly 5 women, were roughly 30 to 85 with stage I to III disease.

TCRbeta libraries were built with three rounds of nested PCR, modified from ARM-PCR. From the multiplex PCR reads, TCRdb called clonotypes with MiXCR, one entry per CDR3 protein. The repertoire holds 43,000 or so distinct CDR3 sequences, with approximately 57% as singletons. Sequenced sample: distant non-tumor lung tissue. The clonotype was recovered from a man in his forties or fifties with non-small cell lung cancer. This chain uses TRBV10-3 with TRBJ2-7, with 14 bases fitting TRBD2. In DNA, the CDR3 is TGTGCCATCAGGGGGACTAGCGGGAGCGCGGGAGAGCAGTACTTC. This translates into CAIRGTSGSAGEQYF.